In its sample, the clone carrying this T cell receptor beta chain was seen a few times. Use of 60 Vbeta and 13 Jbeta primers characterized the PCR. Profiled with immunoSEQ multiplex PCR; TCRdb holds only in-frame clones, not every one. The sample lists around 100,000 clones, under 85% seen once, with approximately 4% in the top ten. Germline V lookup: CDR1 SEHNR, CDR2 FQNEAQ (reference sequence). The CDR3 loop spans 16 amino acids. Trimming removed 3 bases at V and 2 bases at J, with 13 bases between. The source of the sample is a study of cytomegalovirus exposure and HLA in healthy donors. The chain links TRBV7-9 to TRBJ2-2; D uncertain. The origin of this receptor is a female donor in good health and CMV-seropositive. Sequenced input: PBMCs. Here the CDR3 reads CASSFTPRQNTGELFF. For the CDR3, the DNA is TGTGCCAGCAGCTTTACTCCCCGACAAAACACCGGGGAGCTGTTTTTT.